This paragraph covers one T cell receptor (beta chain) sequence. What it binds is not known. The data were obtained in a study of regulatory dendritic cells for organ transplantation. Findings and limits, study-wide: Memory T cells were less diverse than naive, with memory CD8+ most oligoclonal. Resting memory CD8+ T cells held the most alloreactive clonotypes.

Clones were sequenced by immunoSEQ multiplex PCR, and TCRdb holds only the in-frame ones, with some missing. This sample has about 34,000 clones, with about 88% found just once. CD4+ or CD8+ T cells were sorted as naive CD45RA+ or memory CD45RO+. With 6 bases clipped from V and 3 bases from J, the junction kept 5 bases outside the gene matches. CDR1 SEHNR and CDR2 FQNEAQ come from the germline V gene (reference sequence). The CDR3 runs to 14 residues. This chain uses TRBV7-9 with TRBJ2-7, with 10 bases aligning to TRBD1. Sample: naive CD4+ T cells from blood. Subset given: CD45RA+ naive T cells. The clonotype was recovered from a human donor in good health. The CDR3 here is CASRRDRGIYEQYF. In DNA, the CDR3 is TGTGCCAGCAGGAGGGACAGGGGAATCTACGAGCAGTACTTC.